Each of the 22 T cell receptor beta chains below was sequenced from the same sample in a study of PD-1 blockade in classical Hodgkin lymphoma. Assay: immunoSEQ multiplex PCR; the TCRdb copy retains only in-frame clones and omits some. The sample comprises fewer than 75,000 clones, more than 75% of which are singletons, and 5% to 6% rests with the top ten. Relapse after autologous stem cell transplantation occurred in every patient, and brentuximab vedotin exposure varied. Sequencing used peripheral blood mononuclear cells (PBMCs), obtained before the second cycle of nivolumab. These receptors were obtained from a human donor with classical Hodgkin lymphoma.

The chain uses TRBV25-1 and TRBJ1-5; TRBD1 aligns across 8 bases. Trimming cost V 4 bases and J 3 bases; bases outside gene matches: 5. The germline V gene encodes CDR1 MGHDK and CDR2 SYGVNS. This CDR3 has 15 amino acids. CDR3 sequence: CASSATDRANQPQHF. DNA for the CDR3: TGTGCCAGCAGTGCGACGGACAGGGCCAATCAGCCCCAGCATTTT. The entire variable domain, with the rest obtained from reference TRBV25-1 and TRBJ1-5, is as follows: EADIYQTPRYLVIGTGKKITLECSQTMGHDKMYWYQQDPGMELHLIHYSYGVNSTEKGDLSSESTVSRIRTEHFPLTLESARPSHTSQYLCASSATDRANQPQHFGDGTRLSIL.

This clone has a handful of counts. The V call is TRBV6-1, the J call TRBJ1-6; TRBD1 agrees at 9 bases. CDR1 and CDR2 from the germline V gene are MNHNS and SASEGT. This CDR3 region has 15 residues. V lost 6 bases to trimming and J lost 10 bases; unmatched junction nucleotides: 10. CDR3 amino acids: CASRSAGQGISPLHF. Written as DNA, the CDR3 is TGTGCCAGCAGATCGGCGGGACAGGGAATCTCACCCCTCCACTTT.

The chain links TRBV5-1 to TRBJ1-2; TRBD1 might be the D (6 bases). V was pared by 5 bases and J by 0 bases, with 11 bases between. CDR3 length: 14 residues. Per the germline V gene, CDR1 is SGHRS and CDR2 is YFSETQ. The CDR3 protein is CASRGGLTNYGYTF. The CDR3 DNA is TGCGCCAGCAGGGGGGGCCTAACTAACTATGGCTACACCTTC.

This clone turned up a few times. The junction departs from the called germline gene at one end, perhaps through a read error. The chain joins TRBV7-9 to TRBJ2-1; D is perhaps TRBD1 (5 bases). Germline CDR1 reads SEHNR; CDR2 reads FQNEAQ (reference sequence). The CDR3 runs 15 residues. The CDR3 loop reads CASNLGDVWGNEQFF. In DNA form, the CDR3 reads TGTGCCAGCAACTTAGGGGATGTATGGGGTAATGAGCAGTTCTTC.

The chain recombines TRBV7-9 with TRBJ1-1; a weak D match, TRBD1 (6 bases). The CDR3 sequence is 15 residues long. Trimming took off 5 bases at V and 7 bases at J, with 20 bases between the two ends. CDR1 is SEHNR and CDR2 is FQNEAQ in the germline V gene (reference sequence). The CDR3: CASSVRGGQVNEAFF. CDR3 in DNA: TGTGCCAGCAGCGTGAGGGGGGGCCAAGTGAATGAAGCTTTCTTT.

V and J are TRBV29-1 and TRBJ2-2; 10 positions agree with TRBD2. Looked up from germline, CDR1 is SQVTM and CDR2 is ANQGSEA. The J segment lost 6 bases and the V segment lost 7 bases, leaving 11 bases of the junction unmatched. The CDR3 runs 15 residues. Here the CDR3 reads CSGGAGTSVSGELFF. In DNA form, the CDR3 reads TGCAGCGGGGGGGCCGGGACTAGCGTCTCCGGGGAGCTGTTTTTT.

The genes are TRBV6-1 and TRBJ1-1; possible D gene TRBD1, 6 bases. V was cut by 5 bases and J by 6 bases, with 16 bases left in between. The CDR3 is 14 residues long. Germline CDR1 reads MNHNS; CDR2 reads SASEGT. CDR3 sequence reads: CASSFLGGTPEAFF. The DNA of the CDR3 is TGTGCCAGCAGTTTTTTAGGGGGTACCCCTGAAGCTTTCTTT.

The V call is TRBV6-1, the J call TRBJ1-1, with D hard to call. Germline lookup yields CDR1 MNHNS and CDR2 SASEGT. The CDR3 contains 12 residues. Trimming removed 4 bases from V and 5 bases from J, with 8 bases in between. The CDR3 DNA reads as TGTGCCAGCAGTGTAGGAAGGACTGAAGCTTTCTTT. Translating gives CASSVGRTEAFF.

There are a few counts of this clone. The chain's CDR3 is CASSLTATYNEQFF. CDR3 sequence (DNA): TGTGCCAGCAGTTTGACAGCTACCTACAATGAGCAGTTCTTC. The chain links TRBV6-6 to TRBJ2-1; perhaps TRBD1 as D (5 bases). Trimming cost V 4 bases and J 2 bases, with 9 bases left between them. The CDR3 sequence is 14 residues long. The germline gives CDR1 MNHNY, CDR2 SVGAGI (reference sequence).

The rearrangement links TRBV5-1 to TRBJ1-3; D is uncertain. V lost 3 bases to trimming and J lost 2 bases, with 12 bases between them. The CDR3 extends over 15 amino acids. In germline, CDR1 is SGHRS, CDR2 YFSETQ. The CDR3 sequence: CASSSEGLTGNTIYF. The DNA of the CDR3 is TGCGCCAGCAGCTCCGAAGGTTTAACTGGAAACACCATATATTTT.

The chain couples TRBV5-1 to TRBJ1-4; D is possibly TRBD1 (6 bases). Trimming pared 0 bases from V and 8 bases from J, leaving 11 bases between. The germline V gene encodes CDR1 SGHRS and CDR2 YFSETQ. The CDR3 spans 14 residues. As DNA, the CDR3 is TGCGCCAGCAGCTTGGAGGGGGGTAGGGAAAAACTGTTTTTT. Its translation is CASSLEGGREKLFF.

This chain links TRBV5-1 with TRBJ1-1; no definite D call. CDR1 is SGHRS and CDR2 is YFSETQ in the germline V gene. The CDR3 sequence is 14 residues long. Trimming left V 6 bases short and J 9 bases short, with 21 bases between. The CDR3, as DNA: TGCGCCAGCACCCAGGCCGATCCGGGGTCAAAAGCTTTCTTT. This translates into CASTQADPGSKAFF.

V gene TRBV4-1 combines with J gene TRBJ2-7; 8 nucleotides align to TRBD1. CDR1 and CDR2 from the germline V gene are MGHRA and YSYEKL. Trimming took 2 bases from V and 2 from J; bases not matched to a gene: 5. The CDR3 covers 15 residues. The CDR3 DNA sequence: TGCGCCAGCAGCCAAAGCTTGACAGGGGCCTACGAGCAGTACTTC. It translates to CASSQSLTGAYEQYF.

This clone was seen only a few times. The J gene is TRBJ2-1, the V gene TRBV19; 10 bases map to TRBD2. This CDR3 has 15 amino acids. V shed 6 bases and J 4 bases; nucleotides not matched to a gene: 6. Germline CDR1 reads LNHDA; CDR2 reads SQIVND (reference sequence). The DNA of the CDR3 is TGTGCCAGTAGAACGACTAGCGGGTCTTACAATGAGCAGTTCTTC. Translating gives CASRTTSGSYNEQFF.

This rearrangement joins TRBV11-2 to TRBJ2-1; TRBD2 is a possible D gene (5 bases). The CDR3 loop spans 14 amino acids. Germline V CDR1 and CDR2: SGHAT, FQNNGV. Deletions cut 4 bases from V and 10 bases from J, with 17 bases between. CDR3 amino acids: CASSSVVALGEQFF. CDR3 DNA sequence: TGTGCCAGCAGCTCCGTAGTAGCGTTGGGGGAGCAGTTCTTC. Variable domain in full (rest from reference TRBV11-2 and TRBJ2-1): EAGVAQSPRYKIIEKRQSVAFWCNPISGHATLYWYQQILGQGPKLLIQFQNNGVVDDSQLPKDRFSAERLKGVDSTLKIQPAKLEDSAVYLCASSSVVALGEQFFGPGTRLTVL.

This chain connects TRBV10-3 to TRBJ1-5; tentative D call: TRBD1 (5 bases). Trimming removed 4 bases from V and 2 bases from J, with 12 bases in between. Germline loops: CDR1 ENHRY, CDR2 SYGVKD. The CDR3 has 15 residues. The CDR3 nucleotides are TGTGCCATCAGTGCCGGGGGTAGTGGCAATCAGCCCCAGCATTTT. This translates into CAISAGGSGNQPQHF.

The rearrangement uses TRBV5-1 and TRBJ1-1; no definite D call. Germline CDR1 is SGHRS and CDR2 is YFSETQ. CDR3 length equals 13 residues. V shed 2 bases and J shed 3 bases, with 8 bases lying between them. CDR3 sequence reads: CASSLITDTEAFF. DNA for the CDR3: TGCGCCAGCAGCTTAATCACGGACACTGAAGCTTTCTTT.

This rearrangement joins TRBV5-1 to TRBJ2-5, with 7 bases matching TRBD1. The germline V gene has CDR1 SGHRS and CDR2 YFSETQ. V shed 4 bases and J 2 bases; nucleotides not matched to a gene: 5. The CDR3 length is 14 residues. CDR3 nucleotides: TGCGCCAGCAGCCCACAGGGGATGCAAGAGACCCAGTACTTC. Residues: CASSPQGMQETQYF.

The gene calls are TRBV5-6 and TRBJ1-2; D unresolved. Germline CDR1 and CDR2: SGHDT and YYEEEE. V lost 1 base, J lost 7 bases, and 5 bases lay in between. The CDR3 covers 11 residues. This CDR3 reads CASSLSGGYTF. DNA for the CDR3: TGTGCCAGCAGCTTGAGCGGTGGCTACACCTTC.

In regard to this clone: Other DNA sequences within the sample encode an identical CDR3. The chain has TRBV5-1 and TRBJ1-5; the D gene is possibly TRBD1 (6 bases). CDR3 length: 14 amino acids. Trimming stripped 0 bases from V and 2 bases from J, with 6 bases between. Germline-derived CDR1 and CDR2 are SGHRS and YFSETQ. CDR3 residues: CASSLEGGNQPQHF. As DNA, the CDR3 is TGCGCCAGCAGCTTGGAGGGGGGCAATCAGCCCCAGCATTTT. Full variable domain (remainder filled in from reference TRBV5-1 and TRBJ1-5): KAGVTQTPRYLIKTRGQQVTLSCSPISGHRSVSWYQQTPGQGLQFLFEYFSETQRNKGNFPGRFSGRQFSNSRSEMNVSTLELGDSALYLCASSLEGGNQPQHFGDGTRLSIL.

The J gene is TRBJ1-6, the V gene TRBV6-5, with D possibly TRBD1 on 5 matching bases. Trimming took off 10 bases at V and 0 bases at J, with 13 bases between the two ends. Per the germline V gene, CDR1 is MNHEY and CDR2 is SVGAGI. The CDR3 covers 15 residues. The CDR3 protein is CATSTGRSYNSPLHF. The CDR3 nucleotides read TGTGCCACTTCCACAGGTCGCTCCTATAATTCACCCCTCCACTTT.

The gene calls are TRBV28 and TRBJ1-2; the match to TRBD1 covers 7 bases. The V gene's germline CDR1 is MDHEN and CDR2 SYDVKM. V lost 3 bases to trimming and J lost 4 bases; unmatched junction nucleotides: 8. This CDR3 is built from 15 residues. CDR3 amino acids: CASSFQGGQVYGYTF. The CDR3 DNA is TGTGCCAGCAGTTTCCAGGGCGGACAGGTCTATGGCTACACCTTC.